The clone carrying this T cell receptor (beta chain) was observed many times. What it binds is not known. The missing CDR3 end, 3 residues past where the read stops, is filled in from the germline J gene. This CDR3 is built from 14 residues. Germline CDR1 and CDR2: SGHRS and YFSETQ. The V gene end was trimmed by 5 bases and the J gene end by 5 bases; junction bases not matched to a gene: 7. Most patients and controls had Caucasian heritage. These data belong to a study of T cell clonality in common variable immunodeficiency. Profiling relied on immunoSEQ multiplex PCR, and the TCRdb table lists in-frame clones only, not all of them. The sample presents more than 35,000 clones, none singletons. Study-wide points: CVID patient heterogeneity limited repertoire-clinical complication correlations. TCRbeta clonality was increased in CVID versus healthy controls.

V and J are TRBV5-1 and TRBJ1-2, with TRBD1 matching 9 bases. This TCR came from a person between 18 and 75 years old in good health. Sequences were obtained from peripheral blood mononuclear cells. The sequenced part of the CDR3 DNA is TGCGCCAGCAGTCAAGGACAGGGGAGATATGGC. Protein: CASSQGQGRYG. The whole CDR3 sequence is CASSQGQGRYGYTF.